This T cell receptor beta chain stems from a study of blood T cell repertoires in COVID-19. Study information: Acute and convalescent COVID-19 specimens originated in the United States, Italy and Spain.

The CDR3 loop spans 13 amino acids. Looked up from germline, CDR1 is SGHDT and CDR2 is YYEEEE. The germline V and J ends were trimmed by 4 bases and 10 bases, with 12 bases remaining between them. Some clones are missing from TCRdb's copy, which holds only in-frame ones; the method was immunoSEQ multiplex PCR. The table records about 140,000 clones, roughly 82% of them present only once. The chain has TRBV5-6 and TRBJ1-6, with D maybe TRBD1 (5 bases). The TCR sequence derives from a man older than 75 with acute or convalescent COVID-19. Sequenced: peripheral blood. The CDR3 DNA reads TGTGCCAGCAGCCCTCAGGGTGTGTCACCCCTCCACTTT. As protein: CASSPQGVSPLHF.